The 11 T cell receptor beta chains below come from one sample, sequenced in a study of blood T cell repertoires in COVID-19. The repertoire was sequenced with immunoSEQ multiplex PCR; TCRdb's copy has only in-frame clones and lacks some. The data hold some 240,000 clones, with 80% to 90% observed a single time. The sequencing input was peripheral blood. The receptors stem from a woman between 40 and 50 years old who had recovered from COVID-19.

V usage is TRBV5-7 and J usage is TRBJ2-7; TRBD1 matches 7 bases. TRBV5-7 is marked as an open reading frame, function uncertain. CDR3 length equals 15 residues. V was pared by 5 bases and J by 5 bases, with 13 bases of the junction left unmatched. The CDR3 protein is CASSPQGLSVDEQYF. The DNA for the CDR3 is TGTGCCAGCAGTCCACAGGGGTTGTCCGTCGACGAGCAGTACTTC.

The J gene is TRBJ1-2, the V gene TRBV19, with a possible D match to TRBD1 (5 bases). CDR3 size: 15 residues. CDR1 and CDR2 from the germline V gene are LNHDA and SQIVND (reference sequence). Trimming shortened V by 4 bases and J by 4 bases, and 16 bases separated the two germline ends. CDR3 sequence reads: CASSTDSSFSYGYTF. DNA of the CDR3: TGTGCCAGTAGTACCGACAGTTCCTTTAGCTATGGCTACACCTTC. The whole variable domain, remainder taken from reference TRBV19 and TRBJ1-2, is DGGITQSPKYLFRKEGQNVTLSCEQNLNHDAMYWYRQDPGQGLRLIYYSQIVNDFQKGDIAEGYSVSREKKESFPLTVTSAQKNPTAFYLCASSTDSSFSYGYTFGSGTRLTVV.

This chain connects TRBV5-5 to TRBJ2-2, with D tentatively TRBD1 (5 bases). Germline CDR1 and CDR2: SGHKS and YYEKEE (reference sequence). This CDR3 has 16 amino acids. Trimming stripped 0 bases from V and 1 base from J, with 10 bases between. CDR3: CASSLVAGMNTGELFF. As DNA, the CDR3 is TGTGCCAGCAGCTTGGTGGCAGGGATGAACACCGGGGAGCTGTTTTTT.

V usage is TRBV19 and J usage is TRBJ1-1; D gene ambiguous. Germline CDR1 reads LNHDA; CDR2 reads SQIVND (reference sequence). The CDR3 is 15 amino acids. Trimming cost V 2 bases and J 0 bases, with 10 bases left between them. The CDR3 loop reads CASSIMGDLNTEAFF. CDR3 DNA sequence: TGTGCCAGTAGTATAATGGGAGACTTGAACACTGAAGCTTTCTTT.

The chain combines TRBV5-1 with TRBJ1-1, with no clear D. The V and J ends lost 1 base and 2 bases respectively, with 9 bases between them. The CDR3 consists of 14 residues. CDR1 SGHRS and CDR2 YFSETQ come from the germline V gene. CDR3 region: CASSLNNPNTEAFF. The DNA of the CDR3 is TGCGCCAGCAGCTTGAACAACCCCAACACTGAAGCTTTCTTT.

The V gene is TRBV10-3, the J gene TRBJ1-1, with a weak D call TRBD1 (5 bases). The CDR3 has 15 residues. V lost 8 bases to trimming and J lost 4 bases, with 20 bases between them. Germline V gene lookup returns CDR1 ENHRY and CDR2 SYGVKD. CDR3 residues: CAISEGSGGLTEAFF. The CDR3 nucleotides are TGTGCCATCTCAGAAGGCTCTGGGGGACTCACTGAAGCTTTCTTT.

CDR3 residues: CASRGRDRSNQPQHF. The CDR3 nucleotides read TGCGCCAGCAGAGGGAGAGACAGGTCGAATCAGCCCCAGCATTTT. This chain joins TRBV10-1 and TRBJ1-5; D is possibly TRBD1 (6 bases). CDR1 WNHNN and CDR2 SYGVQD come from the germline V gene (reference sequence). The CDR3 is made up of 15 amino acids. V lost 6 bases and J lost 4, with 16 bases in between.

This chain links TRBV6-1 with TRBJ2-7; a weak D match, TRBD1 (5 bases). Germline V gene data show CDR1 as MNHNS and CDR2 as SASEGT. The CDR3 length is 16 residues. Trimming cost V 1 base and J 5 bases, with 18 bases left between them. The CDR3 spells CASSEVLGRAVHEQYF. The CDR3 DNA follows: TGTGCCAGCAGTGAAGTGCTGGGCAGGGCCGTCCACGAGCAGTACTTC.

This clone was recorded once. Other DNA sequences of this sample code for an identical CDR3. The gene calls are TRBV19 and TRBJ1-2; 8 bases match TRBD1. This CDR3 is built from 12 residues. Germline-derived CDR1 and CDR2 are LNHDA and SQIVND (reference sequence). Trimming took 6 bases from V and 4 from J; bases not matched to a gene: 1. CDR3 in DNA: TGTGCCAGTAGAGACAGGGGCTATGGCTACACCTTC. This encodes CASRDRGYGYTF. The whole variable domain, remainder taken from reference TRBV19 and TRBJ1-2, is DGGITQSPKYLFRKEGQNVTLSCEQNLNHDAMYWYRQDPGQGLRLIYYSQIVNDFQKGDIAEGYSVSREKKESFPLTVTSAQKNPTAFYLCASRDRGYGYTFGSGTRLTVV.

J is TRBJ2-2 and V is TRBV11-3; weak D call: TRBD2 (6 bases). Germline-derived CDR1 and CDR2 are SGHNT and YENEEA. V dropped 8 bases and J dropped 5 bases, with 15 bases sitting between them. The CDR3 is 14 residues long. As DNA, the CDR3 is TGTGCCAGCCAAAGGCTCGGGGGAACCGGGGAGCTGTTTTTT. Amino acid sequence: CASQRLGGTGELFF.

This clone was detected only once. The chain joins TRBV4-3 to TRBJ1-4, with TRBD1 matching 8 bases. The CDR3 has 16 residues. V gave up 0 bases and J gave up 6 bases; unmatched junction bases: 6. CDR1 and CDR2 (germline): LGHNA, YSLEER. DNA for the CDR3: TGCGCCAGCAGCCAAGATCCGGCAGGGGGCGATGAAAAACTGTTTTTT. It codes for CASSQDPAGGDEKLFF.